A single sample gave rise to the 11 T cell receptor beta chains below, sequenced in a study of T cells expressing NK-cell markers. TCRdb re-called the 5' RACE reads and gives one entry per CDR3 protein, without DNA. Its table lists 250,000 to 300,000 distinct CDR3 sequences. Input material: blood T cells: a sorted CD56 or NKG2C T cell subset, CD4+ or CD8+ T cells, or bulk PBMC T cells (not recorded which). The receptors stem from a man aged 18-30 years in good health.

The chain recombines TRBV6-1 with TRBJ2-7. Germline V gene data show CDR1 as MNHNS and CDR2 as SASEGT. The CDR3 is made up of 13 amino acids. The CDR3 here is CATVSTVSYEQYF.

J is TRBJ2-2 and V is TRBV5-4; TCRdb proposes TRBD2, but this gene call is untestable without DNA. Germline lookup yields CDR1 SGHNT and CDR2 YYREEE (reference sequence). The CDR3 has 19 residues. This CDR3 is CASSLGAGKGLYFTGELFF.

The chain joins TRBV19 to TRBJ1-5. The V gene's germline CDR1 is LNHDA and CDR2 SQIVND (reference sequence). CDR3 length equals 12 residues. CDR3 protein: CASTREDQPQHF.

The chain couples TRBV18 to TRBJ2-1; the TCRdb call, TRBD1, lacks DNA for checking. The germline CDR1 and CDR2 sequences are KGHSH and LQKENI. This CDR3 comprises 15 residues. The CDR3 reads CASSQGRGAYNEQFF.

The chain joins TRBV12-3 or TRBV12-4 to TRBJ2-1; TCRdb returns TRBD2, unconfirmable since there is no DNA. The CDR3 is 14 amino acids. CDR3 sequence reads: CASSQGTSQNEQFF.

The CDR3 here is CSVDTDRKGYTF. The rearrangement links TRBV29-1 to TRBJ1-2; TCRdb's D call, TRBD1, is unchecked because there is no DNA. Germline values: CDR1 SQVTM, CDR2 ANQGSEA. The CDR3 has 12 amino acids.

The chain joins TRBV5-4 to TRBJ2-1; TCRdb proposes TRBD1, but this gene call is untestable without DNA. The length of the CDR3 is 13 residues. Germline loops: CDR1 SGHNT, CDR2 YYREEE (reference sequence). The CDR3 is CASSPGDNNEQFF.

CDR3 residues: CASSAKAGVAGYTF. This sequence joins TRBV2 and TRBJ1-2; TCRdb proposes TRBD1, but this gene call is untestable without DNA. The V gene's germline CDR1 is SNHLY and CDR2 FYNNEI. This CDR3 comprises 14 residues.

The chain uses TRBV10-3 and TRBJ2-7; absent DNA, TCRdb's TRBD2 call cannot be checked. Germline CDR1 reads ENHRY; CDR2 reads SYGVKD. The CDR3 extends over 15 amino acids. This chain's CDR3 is CAISVGFREGYEQYF.

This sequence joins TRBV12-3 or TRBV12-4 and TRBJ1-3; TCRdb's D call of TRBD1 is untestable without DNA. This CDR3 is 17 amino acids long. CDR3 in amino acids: CASSSVTGTGSGNTIYF.

CDR3 amino acids: CSAEMTGRYNEQFF. The genes are TRBV20-1 and TRBJ2-1; TCRdb outputs TRBD1, but without DNA this stays unchecked. The V gene's germline CDR1 is DFQATT and CDR2 SNEGSKA (reference sequence). CDR3 length: 14 amino acids.